The subject of this entry is one T cell receptor (beta chain). This record comes from a study of shared T cell receptors in the human thymus. Sequencing used immunoSEQ multiplex PCR; TCRdb keeps in-frame clones, though not all of them. In the table there are tens of thousands of clones, roughly 95% of which are singletons. The TCR originated in a human donor. The sequencing sample was made of thymocytes.

CDR3 coding DNA: TGTGCCAGCAGCCAAGGGGGCGAGTGGACCTACGAGCAGTACTTC. The encoded protein is CASSQGGEWTYEQYF. The chain couples TRBV28 to TRBJ2-7; TRBD1 matches at 7 bases. Per germline, CDR1 MDHEN and CDR2 SYDVKM. The junction had 10 bases not matched to a gene; V was cut back by 6 bases and J by 2 bases. The CDR3 spans 15 residues.